This is a list of T cell receptor beta chains from one sample in a study of blood T cell repertoires in COVID-19. The assay was immunoSEQ multiplex PCR, and TCRdb's table has in-frame clones only and misses some. The table has approximately 210,000 clones, about 88% seen once. The specimen was peripheral blood. Every receptor here comes from a woman aged 40 to 55 who had recovered from COVID-19. The CDR3 runs from the conserved cysteine through the conserved F or W. A D gene is named only where the DNA matches it firmly. Clone size appears in some rows only: once, few, many, or a class for an expanded clone.

v_call	clone_size	d_call	j_call	cdr3_nt	cdr3_aa
TRBV4-1	NA	NA	TRBJ1-1	TGCGCCAGCAGCCAAGGGCTGGGGGGAGGCACTGAAGCTTTCTTT	CASSQGLGGGTEAFF
TRBV30	many	TRBD1	TRBJ1-2	TGTGCCTGGAGTGTATCCTTCGGGACAGGCTATGGCTACACCTTC	CAWSVSFGTGYGYTF
TRBV3-1/TRBV3-2	NA	TRBD1	TRBJ1-6	TGTGCCAGCAGCCCGACAGGGGGCGATTCACCCCTCCACTTT	CASSPTGGDSPLHF
TRBV7-9	once	TRBD1	TRBJ2-1	TGTGCCAGCAGCTTCCCCGGACAGGGCTCCTACAATGAGCAGTTCTTC	CASSFPGQGSYNEQFF
TRBV12-3/TRBV12-4	once	NA	TRBJ2-1	TGTGCCAGCAGTTTTTTGGAGGTCTCCTTCAGTTTCTTC	CASSFLEVSFSFF
TRBV9	NA	TRBD2	TRBJ2-1	TGTGCCAGCAGCGTAGAGCCAGCGGGAGGGGATGAGCAGTTCTTC	CASSVEPAGGDEQFF
TRBV5-1	NA	NA	TRBJ1-5	TGCGCCAGCAGCTTGGGCGGGGACGGGTACCAGCCCCAGCATTTT	CASSLGGDGYQPQHF
TRBV7-9	NA	NA	TRBJ2-3	TGTGCCAGCAGCCGCCCAGGGCCTAGCACAGATACGCAGTATTTT	CASSRPGPSTDTQYF
TRBV27	NA	NA	TRBJ1-6	TGTGCCAGCAGTTTATTCACAGGTTATAATTCACCCCTCCACTTT	CASSLFTGYNSPLHF
TRBV30	NA	TRBD1	TRBJ1-4	TGTGCCTGGAGTTCCGGGACAGGGGATGAAAAACTGTTTTTT	CAWSSGTGDEKLFF
TRBV7-2	NA	TRBD1	TRBJ1-6	TGTGCCAGCAGCTCGGGACAGGGATTTTCACCCCTCCACTTT	CASSSGQGFSPLHF
TRBV6-5	NA	NA	TRBJ2-5	TGTGCCAGCAGACCCACGGGGGAGACCCAGTACTTC	CASRPTGETQYF
TRBV6-5	many	NA	TRBJ1-6	TGTGCCAGCAGTTACCTAGCCGATTCACCCCTCCACTTT	CASSYLADSPLHF
TRBV11-2	few	NA	TRBJ2-1	TGTGCCAGCAGCCCCCCGGGGGGCGGTGAGCAGTTCTTC	CASSPPGGGEQFF
TRBV3-1/TRBV3-2	once	TRBD2	TRBJ2-1	TGTGCCAGCAGCCAAGAGAGGGGACTAGCGGGAATGAATGAGCAGTTCTTC	CASSQERGLAGMNEQFF
TRBV10-3	NA	TRBD1	TRBJ2-6	TGTGCCATCAGCATGACAGGGGGCTCTGGGGCCAACGTCCTGACTTTC	CAISMTGGSGANVLTF
TRBV11-1	NA	TRBD2	TRBJ2-7	TGTGCCAGCAGCTCTAGGGGGGGACTAGAGCCCGGCGAGCAGTACTTC	CASSSRGGLEPGEQYF
TRBV14	NA	TRBD2	TRBJ2-7	TGTGCCAGCAGCCAAGGCCATAGCGGGAGCTACGAGCAGTACTTC	CASSQGHSGSYEQYF
TRBV7-2	NA	TRBD2	TRBJ2-3	TGTGCCAGCAGCTGGAAAGCGGGAGGGGTGAAAGATACGCAGTATTTT	CASSWKAGGVKDTQYF
TRBV4-2	NA	NA	TRBJ1-6	TGTGCCAGCAGCCAAGCTAACAGGGTCGATTCACCCCTCCACTTT	CASSQANRVDSPLHF
TRBV5-1	NA	TRBD1	TRBJ2-5	TGCGCCAGCAGCCAAGGTCTGACAGGGAGAGAGACCCAGTACTTC	CASSQGLTGRETQYF
TRBV9	NA	NA	TRBJ2-4	TGTGCCAGCAGCCCAGGCGGCGGGTTTACGAACATTCAGTACTTC	CASSPGGGFTNIQYF